This T cell receptor beta chain was observed in a study of cytomegalovirus exposure and HLA in healthy donors. Study information: The roughly 120 validation repertoires used the same platform as the roughly 670 first-cohort repertoires, a later analysis reported. General observations from the study: The authors enumerated some 160 TCR beta chains as linked to cytomegalovirus. TCR clusters originating in the first cohort tended to co-occur in the roughly 120 validation repertoires, according to a later analysis.

In the case of this clone: Its target is not known.

The germline V gene encodes CDR1 SGHNT and CDR2 YYREEE (reference sequence). V shed 1 base and J shed 10 bases, with 9 bases lying between them. This CDR3 comprises 13 residues. Separation from the approximately 670-subject first cohort characterized the 120-subject validation cohort, to which the donors belonged. Using immunoSEQ multiplex PCR, the repertoire was profiled, and TCRdb retains in-frame clones only, with some absent. The sample carries some 170,000 clones, around four fifths recorded once. Sequencing input: PBMCs. The gene calls are TRBV5-4 and TRBJ1-6; D possibly corresponds to TRBD1 (6 bases). The receptor was derived from a young man in good health and CMV-seropositive. The chain's CDR3 is CASSLNRESPLHF. The DNA of the CDR3 is TGTGCCAGCAGCTTGAACAGGGAATCACCCCTCCACTTT.